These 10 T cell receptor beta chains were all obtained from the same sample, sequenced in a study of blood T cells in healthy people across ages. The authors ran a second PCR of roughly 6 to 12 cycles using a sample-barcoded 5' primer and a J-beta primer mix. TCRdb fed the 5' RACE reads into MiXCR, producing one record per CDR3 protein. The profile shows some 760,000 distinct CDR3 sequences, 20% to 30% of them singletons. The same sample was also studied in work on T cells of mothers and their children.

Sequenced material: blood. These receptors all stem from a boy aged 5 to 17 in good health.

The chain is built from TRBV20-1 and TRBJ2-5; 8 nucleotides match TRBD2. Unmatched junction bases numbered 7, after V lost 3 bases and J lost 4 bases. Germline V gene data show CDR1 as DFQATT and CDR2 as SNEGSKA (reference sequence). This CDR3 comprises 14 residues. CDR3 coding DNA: TGCAGTGCTAGTCTCGTAAGCGGGGGAGAGACCCAGTACTTC. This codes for CSASLVSGGETQYF.

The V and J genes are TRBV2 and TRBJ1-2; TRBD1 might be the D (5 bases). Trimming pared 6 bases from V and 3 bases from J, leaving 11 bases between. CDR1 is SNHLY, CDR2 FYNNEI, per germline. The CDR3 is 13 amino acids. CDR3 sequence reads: CASRVDSHYGYTF. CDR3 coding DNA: TGTGCCAGCAGGGTAGACAGTCACTATGGCTACACCTTC.

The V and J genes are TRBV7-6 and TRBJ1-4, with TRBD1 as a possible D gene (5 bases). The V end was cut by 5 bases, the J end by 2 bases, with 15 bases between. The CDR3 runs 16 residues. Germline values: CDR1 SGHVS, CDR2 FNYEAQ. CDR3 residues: CASSKGAGSTNEKLFF. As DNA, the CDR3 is TGTGCCAGCAGCAAGGGCGCAGGGTCGACTAATGAAAAACTGTTTTTT.

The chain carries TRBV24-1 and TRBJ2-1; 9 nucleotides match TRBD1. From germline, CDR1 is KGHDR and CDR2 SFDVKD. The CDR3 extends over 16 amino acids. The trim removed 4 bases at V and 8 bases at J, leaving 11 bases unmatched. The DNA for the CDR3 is TGTGCCACCAGTGAGGGGGGGACAGGGTTTGTTCATGAGCAGTTCTTC. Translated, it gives CATSEGGTGFVHEQFF.

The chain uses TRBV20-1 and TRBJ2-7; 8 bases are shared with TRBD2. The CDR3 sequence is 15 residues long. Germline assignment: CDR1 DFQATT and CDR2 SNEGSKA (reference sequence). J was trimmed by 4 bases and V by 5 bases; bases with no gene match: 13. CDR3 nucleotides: TGCAGTGCTTTCGGTTCTAGCGGGTTAAATTACGAGCAGTACTTC. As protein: CSAFGSSGLNYEQYF.

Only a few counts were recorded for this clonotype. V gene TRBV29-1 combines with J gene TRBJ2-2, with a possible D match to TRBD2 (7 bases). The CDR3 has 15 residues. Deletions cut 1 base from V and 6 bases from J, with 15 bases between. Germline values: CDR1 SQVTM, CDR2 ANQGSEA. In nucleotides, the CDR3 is TGCAGCGTTGAAGGGGGGGGCATTTTTCCCGGGGAGCTGTTTTTT. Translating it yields CSVEGGGIFPGELFF.

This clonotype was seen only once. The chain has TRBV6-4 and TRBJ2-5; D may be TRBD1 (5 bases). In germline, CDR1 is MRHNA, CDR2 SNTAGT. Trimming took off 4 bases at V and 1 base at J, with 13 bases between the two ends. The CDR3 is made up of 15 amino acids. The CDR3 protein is CASSVNRPAQETQYF. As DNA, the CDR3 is TGTGCCAGCAGTGTTAACAGGCCCGCCCAAGAGACCCAGTACTTC.

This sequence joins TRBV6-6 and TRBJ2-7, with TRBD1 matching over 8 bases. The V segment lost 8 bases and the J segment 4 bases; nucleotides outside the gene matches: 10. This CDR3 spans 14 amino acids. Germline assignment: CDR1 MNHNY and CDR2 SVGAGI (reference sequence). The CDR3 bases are TGTGCCAGCTGCGCAGGCCAGGGGGCTTACGAGCAGTACTTC. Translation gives CASCAGQGAYEQYF.

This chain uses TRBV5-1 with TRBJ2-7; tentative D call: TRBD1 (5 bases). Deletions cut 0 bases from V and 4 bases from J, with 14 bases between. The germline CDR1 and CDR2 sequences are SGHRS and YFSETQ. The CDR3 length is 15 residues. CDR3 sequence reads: CASSLGDRVLYEQYF. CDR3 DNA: TGCGCCAGCAGCTTGGGTGACAGAGTACTTTACGAGCAGTACTTC. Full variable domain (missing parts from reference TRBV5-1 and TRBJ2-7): KAGVTQTPRYLIKTRGQQVTLSCSPISGHRSVSWYQQTPGQGLQFLFEYFSETQRNKGNFPGRFSGRQFSNSRSEMNVSTLELGDSALYLCASSLGDRVLYEQYFGPGTRLTVT.

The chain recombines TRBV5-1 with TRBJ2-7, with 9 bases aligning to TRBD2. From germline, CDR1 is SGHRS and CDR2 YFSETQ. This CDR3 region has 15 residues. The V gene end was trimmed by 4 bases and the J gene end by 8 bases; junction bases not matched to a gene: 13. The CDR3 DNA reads TGCGCCAGCAGCGATGCGAGCGGGGGGCTTTACAAGCAGTACTTC. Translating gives CASSDASGGLYKQYF.